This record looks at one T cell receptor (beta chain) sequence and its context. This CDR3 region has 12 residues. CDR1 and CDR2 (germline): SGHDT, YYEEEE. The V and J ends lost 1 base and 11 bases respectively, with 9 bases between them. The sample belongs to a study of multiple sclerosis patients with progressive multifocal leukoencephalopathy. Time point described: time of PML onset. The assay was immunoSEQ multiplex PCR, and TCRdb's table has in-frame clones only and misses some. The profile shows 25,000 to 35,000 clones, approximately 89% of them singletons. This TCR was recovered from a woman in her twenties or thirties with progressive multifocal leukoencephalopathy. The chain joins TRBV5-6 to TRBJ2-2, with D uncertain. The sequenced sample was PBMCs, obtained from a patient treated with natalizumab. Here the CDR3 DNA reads TGTGCCAGCAGCTTGTCGGCGAGAGAGCTGTTTTTT. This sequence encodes CASSLSARELFF.